These 30 T cell receptor beta chains were all obtained from the same sample, sequenced in a study of T cell repertoires in cytomegalovirus infection. TCRdb fed the reads into MiXCR, producing one record per CDR3 protein. The data show about 190,000 distinct CDR3 sequences, with 28% seen just once and 31% held by the top ten. Sequencing was done on a sample of PBMCs. Source of these receptors: a human donor in good health (CMV status not recorded). Some clones in this sample may be carry-over from other donors' samples.

The gene calls are TRBV7-6 and TRBJ2-3; D is undetermined. Germline V CDR1 and CDR2: SGHVS, FNYEAQ. This CDR3 contains 13 residues. V lost 5 bases to trimming and J lost 2 bases, with 8 bases between them. The CDR3 coding sequence is TGTGCCAGCAGCCCCCCCCTCACAGATACGCAGTATTTT. Protein product: CASSPPLTDTQYF.

This clonotype has only a few counts. The chain uses TRBV7-3 and TRBJ2-2; D call uncertain. The germline gives CDR1 SGHTA, CDR2 FQGTGA. The CDR3 covers 14 residues. Trimming removed 3 bases from V and 3 bases from J, with 8 bases in between. The CDR3 loop reads CASSFDGYTGELFF. The CDR3 coding sequence is TGTGCCAGCAGCTTTGACGGATACACCGGGGAGCTGTTTTTT. Using reference TRBV7-3 and TRBJ2-2 for the parts outside the CDR3, the full variable domain is GAGVSQTPSNKVTEKGKYVELRCDPISGHTALYWYRQSLGQGPEFLIYFQGTGAADDSGLPNDRFFAVRPEGSVSTLKIQRTERGDSAVYLCASSFDGYTGELFFGEGSRLTVL.

The table lists this clonotype with a few counts. The gene calls are TRBV7-9 and TRBJ1-1, with D possibly TRBD1 on 6 matching bases. The length of the CDR3 is 16 residues. V lost 2 bases, J lost 5 bases, and 18 bases lay in between. Germline V gives CDR1 SEHNR, CDR2 FQNEAQ (reference sequence). The CDR3 sequence is CASSLSASGARTEAFF. DNA for the CDR3: TGTGCCAGCAGCTTATCGGCTTCGGGGGCGAGGACTGAAGCTTTCTTT.

This clonotype is a singleton in its sample. This chain joins TRBV7-4 and TRBJ2-5; possible D gene TRBD1, 6 bases. CDR1 SGHVT and CDR2 SQSDAQ come from the germline V gene. Trimming removed 5 bases from V and 5 bases from J, with 12 bases in between. The CDR3 is 13 amino acids. CDR3 nucleotides: TGTGCCAGCAGCACCGGACAGACCGAGACCCAGTACTTC. It encodes CASSTGQTETQYF.

In its sample, this clonotype was seen many times. The CDR3 sequence is CASSLRDSALMNTEAFF. For the CDR3, the DNA is TGTGCCAGCAGCCTTCGGGACAGTGCGCTCATGAACACTGAAGCTTTCTTT. This sequence joins TRBV7-9 and TRBJ1-1; TRBD1 agrees at 7 bases. CDR3 length: 17 amino acids. V was pared by 5 bases and J by 0 bases, with 12 bases of the junction left unmatched. Germline V gene data show CDR1 as SEHNR and CDR2 as FQNEAQ (reference sequence).

The rearrangement joins TRBV11-2 to TRBJ2-1; TRBD1 matches at 7 bases. The trim removed 5 bases at V and 10 bases at J, leaving 5 bases unmatched. The CDR3 totals 12 residues. Germline V gene data show CDR1 as SGHAT and CDR2 as FQNNGV. The CDR3 is CASSPGQREQFF. The CDR3 coding sequence is TGTGCCAGCAGCCCGGGACAGAGGGAGCAGTTCTTC.

This clonotype was found a few times. The chain has TRBV11-1 and TRBJ1-1; D may be TRBD1 (6 bases). V dropped 5 bases and J dropped 3 bases, with 16 bases sitting between them. CDR1 and CDR2 from the germline V gene are SGHAT and FQDESV (reference sequence). This CDR3 comprises 15 residues. The CDR3 reads CASSRYRAGDTEAFF. The DNA for the CDR3 is TGTGCCAGCAGCCGATACAGGGCCGGGGACACTGAAGCTTTCTTT.

For the CDR3, the DNA is TGCAGTGCTAGAGATCGGGGCGAGAGCTCTGGGGCCAACGTCCTGACTTTC. Amino acids: CSARDRGESSGANVLTF. The genes are TRBV20-1 and TRBJ2-6; D might be TRBD1 or TRBD2, each matching 5 bases. Germline loops: CDR1 DFQATT, CDR2 SNEGSKA (reference sequence). The CDR3 consists of 17 residues. Trimming pared 0 bases from V and 0 bases from J, leaving 12 bases between.

This rearrangement joins TRBV6-6 to TRBJ1-3; D remains unclear. V dropped 0 bases and J dropped 4 bases, with 10 bases sitting between them. The CDR3 sequence is 15 residues long. Germline assignment: CDR1 MNHNY and CDR2 SVGAGI (reference sequence). The CDR3 loop reads CASSYSESGGNTIYF. CDR3 in DNA: TGTGCCAGCAGTTACTCCGAGTCGGGAGGAAACACCATATATTTT.

This clonotype was recorded at least ten times. The chain links TRBV7-6 to TRBJ2-2; 9 nucleotides match TRBD1. The trim removed 1 base at V and 6 bases at J, leaving 12 bases unmatched. Germline V gene lookup returns CDR1 SGHVS and CDR2 FNYEAQ. The CDR3 contains 18 residues. The chain's CDR3 is CASSLEIPGQGIAGELFF. The CDR3 nucleotides read TGTGCCAGCAGCTTAGAAATTCCGGGACAGGGTATCGCCGGGGAGCTGTTTTTT.

This clonotype was observed many times. The chain joins TRBV11-2 to TRBJ1-5, with D maybe TRBD1 (5 bases). Germline CDR1 reads SGHAT; CDR2 reads FQNNGV. The CDR3 loop spans 16 amino acids. V lost 4 bases and J lost 3, with 16 bases in between. CDR3 DNA: TGTGCCAGCAGCTCCCACAGGTCGGGGTTCAATCAGCCCCAGCATTTT. It specifies CASSSHRSGFNQPQHF.

Points on this clonotype: Possible read error: a much larger clone is one base away. The chain is built from TRBV7-2 and TRBJ1-2; D may be TRBD1 (6 bases). The V gene lost 1 base and the J gene lost 7 bases, with 16 bases spanning the gap. The length of the CDR3 is 15 residues. Germline V gives CDR1 SGHTA, CDR2 FQGNSA. The CDR3 DNA follows: TGTGCCAGCAGCTTAGAGGGGGGGGCAGGGTTTGGCTACACCTTC. Translation gives CASSLEGGAGFGYTF.

A few counts support this clonotype. This chain uses TRBV7-2 with TRBJ1-5; D might be TRBD1 (5 bases). Trimming took off 2 bases at V and 1 base at J, with 9 bases between the two ends. Germline V gene sequence: CDR1 SGHTA, CDR2 FQGNSA. This CDR3 has 15 amino acids. This CDR3 reads CASSLTGISNQPQHF. In DNA form, the CDR3 reads TGTGCCAGCAGCTTAACAGGAATAAGCAATCAGCCCCAGCATTTT.

The CDR3 protein is CASSQGLGTYEQYF. In nucleotides, the CDR3 is TGCGCCAGCAGCCAAGGTTTAGGGACCTACGAGCAGTACTTC. The V call is TRBV4-3, the J call TRBJ2-7; D remains unclear. The germline CDR1 and CDR2 sequences are LGHNA and YSLEER. There are 14 residues in the CDR3. The V and J ends lost 1 base and 2 bases respectively, with 9 bases between them.

This clonotype was found once. This chain connects TRBV2 to TRBJ2-7; 7 nucleotides line up with TRBD2. CDR3 length: 15 residues. V gave up 2 bases and J gave up 3 bases; unmatched junction bases: 7. Germline lookup yields CDR1 SNHLY and CDR2 FYNNEI. The CDR3 DNA reads TGTGCCAGCAGTGAACAGACTAGCCCCTACTACGAGCAGTACTTC. Translating gives CASSEQTSPYYEQYF. Filled out from reference TRBV2 and TRBJ2-7, the complete variable domain reads EPEVTQTPSHQVTQMGQEVILRCVPISNHLYFYWYRQILGQKVEFLVSFYNNEISEKSEIFDDQFSVERPDGSNFTLKIRSTKLEDSAMYFCASSEQTSPYYEQYFGPGTRLTVT.

This sequence joins TRBV2 and TRBJ1-3; no reliable D call. V lost 7 bases and J 4 bases, leaving 14 bases between the germline ends. CDR3 length: 14 residues. The germline V gene has CDR1 SNHLY and CDR2 FYNNEI. The CDR3 region is CASTYARSGNTIYF. The CDR3 DNA reads as TGTGCCAGCACGTACGCCCGAAGCGGAAACACCATATATTTT.

The chain carries TRBV7-3 and TRBJ2-6; D is uncertain. Trimming removed 5 bases at V and 1 base at J, with 9 bases between. This CDR3 spans 15 amino acids. Germline V gives CDR1 SGHTA, CDR2 FQGTGA. The chain's CDR3 is CASSVQLSGANVLTF. CDR3 nucleotide sequence: TGTGCCAGCAGCGTCCAGTTATCTGGGGCCAACGTCCTGACTTTC.

This chain links TRBV6-1 with TRBJ2-3; 7 nucleotides align to TRBD1. Trimming at V came to 5 bases and at J to 5 bases, leaving 7 bases not matched to a gene. Germline assignment: CDR1 MNHNS and CDR2 SASEGT. The CDR3 runs 14 residues. The CDR3 loop is CASSFGTGVDTQYF. In DNA, the CDR3 is TGTGCCAGCAGTTTCGGCACAGGGGTAGATACGCAGTATTTT.

This clonotype has a count of ten or more. The CDR3 reads CASSLDGGLTDTQYF. CDR3 bases: TGTGCCAGCAGCTTAGACGGGGGCCTCACAGATACGCAGTATTTT. V is TRBV7-8 and J is TRBJ2-3; D tentatively fits TRBD1 or TRBD2 (6 bases each). Germline assignment: CDR1 SGHVS and CDR2 FQNEAQ. Trimming took 1 base from V and 2 from J, leaving 10 bases between them. The CDR3 loop spans 15 amino acids.

In its sample, this clonotype was seen many times. V and J are TRBV7-2 and TRBJ1-2; 10 bases align to TRBD1. The V gene end was trimmed by 5 bases and the J gene end by 9 bases; junction bases not matched to a gene: 6. The CDR3 length is 13 residues. Germline values: CDR1 SGHTA, CDR2 FQGNSA. The CDR3 DNA is TGTGCCAGCAGCCAGAGACAGGGGGCGAGCTACACCTTC. Its translation: CASSQRQGASYTF. Using reference TRBV7-2 and TRBJ1-2 for the parts outside the CDR3, the full variable domain is GAGVSQSPSNKVTEKGKDVELRCDPISGHTALYWYRQSLGQGLEFLIYFQGNSAPDKSGLPSDRFSAERTGGSVSTLTIQRTQQEDSAVYLCASSQRQGASYTFGSGTRLTVV.

This sequence joins TRBV12-3 or TRBV12-4 and TRBJ2-1, with D possibly matching TRBD1 (5 bases). The CDR3 runs 16 residues. With 5 bases removed from V and 8 bases from J, the gap between germline ends came to 22 bases. The CDR3 coding sequence is TGTGCCAGCAGTCCACCCTACGGGCAGGGTGGGGATGAGCAGTTCTTC. Protein sequence: CASSPPYGQGGDEQFF.

The V gene is TRBV5-5, the J gene TRBJ2-1, with D hard to call. The CDR3 is made up of 13 amino acids. V was clipped by 1 base and J by 8 bases, with 10 bases between them. Germline V lookup: CDR1 SGHKS, CDR2 YYEKEE (reference sequence). In DNA, the CDR3 is TGTGCCAGCAGCTTGAGAAGTCTATATGAGCAGTTCTTC. Residues: CASSLRSLYEQFF.

The chain links TRBV29-1 to TRBJ1-1, with a tentative D call TRBD1 (6 bases). The germline V gene has CDR1 SQVTM and CDR2 ANQGSEA. The V gene lost 6 bases and the J gene lost 4 bases, with 15 bases spanning the gap. The CDR3 runs 13 residues. CDR3 nucleotide sequence: TGCAGCGTCGACAGGAGGGATGGCACTGAAGCTTTCTTT. Protein product: CSVDRRDGTEAFF.

The rearrangement links TRBV6-1 to TRBJ2-1; perhaps TRBD1 as D (5 bases). The V end was cut by 5 bases, the J end by 5 bases, with 16 bases between. In germline, CDR1 is MNHNS, CDR2 SASEGT. The length of the CDR3 is 15 residues. The DNA of the CDR3 is TGTGCCAGCAGTAGACAGCCTTCTTCGGACAATGAGCAGTTCTTC. Its translation: CASSRQPSSDNEQFF.

The J gene is TRBJ2-7, the V gene TRBV6-5; 11 positions agree with TRBD2. The germline CDR1 and CDR2 sequences are MNHEY and SVGAGI. Trimming at V came to 4 bases and at J to 5 bases, leaving 4 bases not matched to a gene. The CDR3 is 14 residues long. The CDR3 region is CASSLTSGAHEQYF. The CDR3 nucleotides are TGTGCCAGCAGTTTGACTAGCGGGGCCCACGAGCAGTACTTC.

This chain's CDR3 is CAWSEGASTEAFF. DNA for the CDR3: TGTGCCTGGAGTGAGGGGGCGAGCACTGAAGCTTTCTTT. V is TRBV30 and J is TRBJ1-1, with 7 bases lining up with TRBD1. Trimming at V came to 1 base and at J to 4 bases, leaving 3 bases not matched to a gene. CDR1 is GTSNPN and CDR2 is SVGIG in the germline V gene (reference sequence). The CDR3 spans 13 residues.

The chain is built from TRBV25-1 and TRBJ2-7; D gene ambiguous. The CDR3 is 12 amino acids. Germline CDR1 is MGHDK and CDR2 is SYGVNS. Trimming took 4 bases from V and 4 from J, leaving 8 bases between them. For the CDR3, the DNA is TGTGCCAGCAGTGGAATTCCGTACGAGCAGTACTTC. Residues: CASSGIPYEQYF.

In this sample, this clonotype turned up a few times. The rearrangement links TRBV18 to TRBJ1-1, with D hard to call. V lost 0 bases and J 2 bases, leaving 10 bases between the germline ends. Germline V gives CDR1 KGHSH, CDR2 LQKENI. This CDR3 region has 15 residues. The CDR3 bases are TGTGCCAGCTCACCACCGGCCGACTCCAACACTGAAGCTTTCTTT. Amino acids: CASSPPADSNTEAFF.

The rearrangement uses TRBV6-2 or TRBV6-3 and TRBJ1-1; D not resolved. V lost 6 bases, J lost 1 base, and 12 bases lay in between. Germline V gives CDR1 MNHEY, CDR2 SVGEGT. This CDR3 spans 14 amino acids. This CDR3 reads CASSPPSGNTEAFF. DNA for the CDR3: TGTGCCAGCAGCCCCCCCTCAGGGAACACTGAAGCTTTCTTT.

The rearrangement joins TRBV12-3 or TRBV12-4 to TRBJ2-2; 9 bases are a match to TRBD1. This CDR3 contains 17 residues. V shed 5 bases and J 7 bases; nucleotides not matched to a gene: 14. As DNA, the CDR3 is TGTGCCAGCAGTCTTAACAGGGGGCTCCAAGCCATCGGGGAGCTGTTTTTT. Its translation: CASSLNRGLQAIGELFF.